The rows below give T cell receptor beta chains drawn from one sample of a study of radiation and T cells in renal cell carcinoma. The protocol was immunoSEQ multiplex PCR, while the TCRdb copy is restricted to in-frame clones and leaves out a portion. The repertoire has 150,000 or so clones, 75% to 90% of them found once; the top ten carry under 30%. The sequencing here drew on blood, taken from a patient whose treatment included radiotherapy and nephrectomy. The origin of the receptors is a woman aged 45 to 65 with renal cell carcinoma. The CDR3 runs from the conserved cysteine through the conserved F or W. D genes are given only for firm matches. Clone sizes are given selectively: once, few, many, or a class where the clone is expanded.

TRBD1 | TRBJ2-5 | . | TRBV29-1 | TGCAGCGGCAGCCGGGGACAGGGGCTACAAGAGACCCAGTACTTC | CSGSRGQGLQETQYF
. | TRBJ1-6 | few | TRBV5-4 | TGTGCCAGCAGCTTGCGAAGGGAATCACCCCTCCACTTT | CASSLRRESPLHF
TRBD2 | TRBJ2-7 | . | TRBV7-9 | TGTGCCAGCAGCCAGGGACTAGCGGTATACGAGCAGTACTTC | CASSQGLAVYEQYF
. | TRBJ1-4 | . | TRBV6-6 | TGTGCCAGCAGTCCTCCCTCGGTAGAAAAACTGTTTTTT | CASSPPSVEKLFF
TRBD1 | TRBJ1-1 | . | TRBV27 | TGTGCCAGCAGTTCATTGACAGGGGGAAACACTGAAGCTTTCTTT | CASSSLTGGNTEAFF
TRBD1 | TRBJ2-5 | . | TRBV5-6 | TGTGCCAGCAGCCTGGACAGGGGCCAAGAGACCCAGTACTTC | CASSLDRGQETQYF
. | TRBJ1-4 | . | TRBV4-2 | TGTGCCAGCAGCCAAGGGGTTGAGAGTAATGAAAAACTGTTTTTT | CASSQGVESNEKLFF
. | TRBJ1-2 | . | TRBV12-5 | TGTGCTAGTGGTTTGCAGGGCTTGATCGGCTACACCTTC | CASGLQGLIGYTF
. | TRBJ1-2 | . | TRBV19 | TGTGCCAGTAGGCAGGAAGCTACAGGGTATGGCTACACCTTC | CASRQEATGYGYTF
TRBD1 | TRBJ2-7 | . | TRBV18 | TGTGCCAGCTCACCACGAACAGGGGGGCTAGGGACCCACGAGCAGTACTTC | CASSPRTGGLGTHEQYF
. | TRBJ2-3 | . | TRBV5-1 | TGCGCCAGCAGCTTGGGTCTCAGGGATTCCACAGATACGCAGTATTTT | CASSLGLRDSTDTQYF
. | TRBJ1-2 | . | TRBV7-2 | TGTGCCAGCAGCTTAACCCCAGAGGCAGGAACCAACTATGGCTACACCTTC | CASSLTPEAGTNYGYTF